This TCR beta chain was retrieved from a study of T-cell reconstitution after alpha-beta-depleted transplantation in children. Study-wide points: The origin of high day-60 TCRbeta diversity in some patients lay in surviving recipient T cells and thymic progenitors. From newly produced T cells came most of the T-cell counts and diversity one year after transplant. In patients about two months after transplant, alpha-beta T cells reportedly arose from several hundred expanded graft clones.

Preparation of the TCRbeta library was carried out with unique molecular identifiers. TCRdb redid the calling of the PCR reads with MiXCR, one entry per CDR3 protein. The table shows about 870,000 distinct CDR3 sequences, with less than 20% occurring only once. V shed 3 bases, J shed 0 bases, and the junction held 4 bases outside the gene matches. CDR3 size: 15 residues. Germline V gene sequence: CDR1 SGHVS, CDR2 FNYEAQ. Comment on this clonotype: Its antigen is still unknown.

Specimen: PBMCs, mostly from graft donor cells, collected 360 days after TCRalphabeta/CD19-depleted stem cell transplant. The rearrangement joins TRBV7-6 to TRBJ1-2; 7 nucleotides line up with TRBD1. This TCR was recovered from a male patient younger than 18 who had a stem cell transplant for acute lymphoblastic leukemia, so the T cells may come from the graft donor. The CDR3 spells CASSLNRGSNYGYTF. The CDR3 DNA reads TGTGCCAGCAGCTTGAACAGGGGCTCTAACTATGGCTACACCTTC.